The 25 T cell receptor beta chains below come from one sample, sequenced in a study of shared clonotypes between healthy human individuals. The naive CD8 population came from CD45RO-negative cells selected for CCR7, without terminally differentiated effector memory CD45RA+ cells. Profiling relied on immunoSEQ multiplex PCR, and the TCRdb table lists in-frame clones only, not all of them. The sample has hundreds of thousands of clones, 80% to 95% seen once. Sequenced: naive CD8+ T cells sorted from blood. Source of these receptors: a man aged 25 to 40 in good health.

V and J are TRBV9 and TRBJ1-4; TRBD1 might be the D (6 bases). The CDR3 runs 15 residues. CDR1 is SGDLS and CDR2 is YYNGEE in the germline V gene. The V end was cut by 3 bases, the J end by 5 bases, with 14 bases between. In DNA, the CDR3 is TGTGCCAGCAGCGCCAGAGGGGGTCCCAATGAAAAACTGTTTTTT. The encoded protein is CASSARGGPNEKLFF.

The chain links TRBV10-1 to TRBJ2-7, with 8 bases lining up with TRBD2. CDR3 length equals 14 residues. J was trimmed by 3 bases and V by 8 bases; bases with no gene match: 9. From germline, CDR1 is WNHNN and CDR2 SYGVQD (reference sequence). CDR3 sequence: CASGKTSEIYEQYF. In nucleotides, the CDR3 is TGCGCCAGCGGCAAGACTAGCGAGATCTACGAGCAGTACTTC.

Concerning this clone itself: In the same sample, other DNA sequences code for this CDR3. The V gene is TRBV9, the J gene TRBJ2-1; perhaps TRBD2 as D (5 bases). The V gene lost 0 bases and the J gene lost 1 base, with 8 bases spanning the gap. CDR1 and CDR2 from the germline V gene are SGDLS and YYNGEE. The CDR3 totals 15 residues. The CDR3 sequence is CASSVGGLSYNEQFF. The CDR3 region has the DNA TGTGCCAGCAGCGTAGGAGGGCTATCCTACAATGAGCAGTTCTTC.

The chain couples TRBV6-6 to TRBJ2-4; D could derive from TRBD1 or TRBD2 (6 bases each). The V end was cut by 6 bases, the J end by 6 bases, with 15 bases between. Germline loops: CDR1 MNHNY, CDR2 SVGAGI (reference sequence). The CDR3 is 14 amino acids. CDR3 DNA: TGTGCCAGCAGACAGGGCGCGGGACGAAACATTCAGTACTTC. Translation: CASRQGAGRNIQYF.

This clone was recorded once. The V and J genes are TRBV30 and TRBJ2-5; 8 bases are shared with TRBD1. V gave up 1 base and J gave up 4 bases; unmatched junction bases: 5. The CDR3 loop spans 14 amino acids. Germline CDR1 is GTSNPN and CDR2 is SVGIG (reference sequence). As DNA, the CDR3 is TGTGCCTGGAGTGGGACAGGGTACCGAGAGACCCAGTACTTC. Its protein is CAWSGTGYRETQYF.

In the case of this clone: Additional DNA sequences in this sample encode the identical CDR3. The V call is TRBV5-1, the J call TRBJ2-7; D might be TRBD2 (5 bases). Trimming cost V 3 bases and J 3 bases, with 10 bases left between them. CDR1 SGHRS and CDR2 YFSETQ come from the germline V gene. The CDR3 runs 13 residues. DNA for the CDR3: TGCGCCAGCAGCTCGGACCGGGGCTACGAGCAGTACTTC. Its translation: CASSSDRGYEQYF.

The rearrangement joins TRBV4-3 to TRBJ2-7; tentatively, D is TRBD2 (6 bases). CDR3 length equals 16 residues. The germline V gene encodes CDR1 LGHNA and CDR2 YSLEER. The V end lost 0 bases, the J end lost 2 bases, and 14 bases lay between the germline ends. The CDR3 here is CASSQDNREFAYEQYF. CDR3 nucleotides: TGCGCCAGCAGCCAAGATAACCGGGAGTTCGCCTACGAGCAGTACTTC.

The chain couples TRBV14 to TRBJ2-7; 7 positions match TRBD2. The germline gives CDR1 SGHDN, CDR2 FVKESK. Unmatched junction bases numbered 9, after V lost 0 bases and J lost 4 bases. This CDR3 has 16 residues. The DNA of the CDR3 is TGTGCCAGCAGCCAAGAATCTAGCGGCAACCCATACGAGCAGTACTTC. Translating it yields CASSQESSGNPYEQYF.

Concerning this clone: The germline gene is not matched at one end of the junction; a read error may be the cause. J is TRBJ2-7 and V is TRBV27; D may be TRBD1 (6 bases). The CDR3 loop spans 15 amino acids. Looked up from germline, CDR1 is MNHEY and CDR2 is SMNVEV (reference sequence). As DNA, the CDR3 is TGTGCCAGCAGTCCTTTAGGGGGATTAGGATACGGGCAGTACTTC. Amino acids: CASSPLGGLGYGQYF.

With regard to this clone: This specimen includes other DNA sequences encoding the same CDR3. The DNA of the CDR3 is TGTGCCAGCCGACTAGCGGGAGGGAGGAATGAGCAGTTCTTC. It yields the protein CASRLAGGRNEQFF. The rearrangement uses TRBV27 and TRBJ2-1; 14 positions agree with TRBD2. V trimming: 8 bases; J trimming: 7 bases; junction bases outside the gene matches: 4. This CDR3 has 14 amino acids. Germline CDR1 MNHEY, CDR2 SMNVEV (reference sequence).

This clone showed up many times. The same CDR3 also results from other DNA sequences found in this sample. The J gene is TRBJ2-1, the V gene TRBV7-9, with D hard to call. With 5 bases removed from V and 1 base from J, the gap between germline ends came to 12 bases. Germline CDR1 and CDR2: SEHNR and FQNEAQ (reference sequence). There are 15 residues in the CDR3. CDR3 amino acids: CASSPTLQSYNEQFF. CDR3 DNA sequence: TGTGCCAGCAGCCCTACACTACAGTCCTACAATGAGCAGTTCTTC.

The chain employs TRBV27 and TRBJ2-7; no reliable D call. Trimming took 6 bases from V and 3 from J, leaving 9 bases between them. The germline CDR1 and CDR2 sequences are MNHEY and SMNVEV (reference sequence). The CDR3 sequence is 12 residues long. CDR3 coding DNA: TGTGCCAGCAGCGACTCTTACTACGAGCAGTACTTC. It codes for CASSDSYYEQYF.

The V gene is TRBV9, the J gene TRBJ2-1; 12 bases line up with TRBD2. The CDR3 totals 14 residues. J gave up 8 bases and V 3 bases, and 3 bases lay outside the gene matches. CDR1 and CDR2 (germline): SGDLS, YYNGEE. The CDR3 reads CASSASGRVDEQFF. The CDR3 DNA sequence: TGTGCCAGCAGCGCTAGCGGGAGGGTCGATGAGCAGTTCTTC.

This clone was recorded a few times. The V gene is TRBV7-3, the J gene TRBJ2-2, with D perhaps matching TRBD1 (6 bases). V was cut by 5 bases and J by 6 bases, with 13 bases left in between. This CDR3 is 14 amino acids long. Germline CDR1 and CDR2: SGHTA and FQGTGA. Written as DNA, the CDR3 is TGTGCCAGCAGCAGAACAGGGTCCGCCGGGGAGCTGTTTTTT. Translation: CASSRTGSAGELFF.

The CDR3 sequence is CAWSDLRGVQPQHF. Here the CDR3 DNA reads TGTGCCTGGAGTGATCTAAGGGGGGTGCAGCCCCAGCATTTT. The rearrangement uses TRBV30 and TRBJ1-5; D possibly corresponds to TRBD1 (6 bases). Germline CDR1 is GTSNPN and CDR2 is SVGIG (reference sequence). The V end lost 1 base, the J end lost 7 bases, and 14 bases lay between the germline ends. This CDR3 region has 14 residues. Supplemented by reference TRBV30 and TRBJ1-5, the full variable domain reads SQTIHQWPATLVQPVGSPLSLECTVEGTSNPNLYWYRQAAGRGLQLLFYSVGIGQISSEVPQNLSASRPQDRQFILSSKKLLLSDSGFYLCAWSDLRGVQPQHFGDGTRLSIL.

This chain uses TRBV9 with TRBJ2-2; D gene uncertain. CDR1 is SGDLS and CDR2 is YYNGEE in the germline V gene. This CDR3 comprises 13 residues. Trimming removed 0 bases from V and 6 bases from J, with 6 bases in between. The DNA of the CDR3 is TGTGCCAGCAGCGTAGTAGAGGCCGGGGAGCTGTTTTTT. Translation: CASSVVEAGELFF.

The V gene is TRBV7-8, the J gene TRBJ1-5; D perhaps matches TRBD1 (5 bases). The CDR3 contains 16 residues. Trimming shortened V by 3 bases and J by 0 bases, and 12 bases separated the two germline ends. CDR1 is SGHVS and CDR2 is FQNEAQ in the germline V gene. CDR3 sequence reads: CASSFRQRYSNQPQHF. The CDR3, as DNA: TGTGCCAGCAGCTTCCGACAGAGGTATAGCAATCAGCCCCAGCATTTT.

This chain connects TRBV4-1 to TRBJ2-1; TRBD1 matches 8 bases. The germline V gene has CDR1 MGHRA and CDR2 YSYEKL. After removal of 3 bases from V and 0 bases from J, the junction contained 10 bases not matched to a gene. The CDR3 has 18 residues. The CDR3 DNA is TGCGCCAGCAGCCACCCCCGAGACAGGGGAAGCTCCTACAATGAGCAGTTCTTC. As protein: CASSHPRDRGSSYNEQFF.

The chain employs TRBV9 and TRBJ2-3, with 11 bases identical to TRBD2. V lost 4 bases to trimming and J lost 4 bases; unmatched junction nucleotides: 11. In germline, CDR1 is SGDLS, CDR2 YYNGEE. CDR3 length: 17 amino acids. The CDR3 coding sequence is TGTGCCAGCAGCCCCCACCCTACTAGCGGGAGCGCAGATACGCAGTATTTT. Amino acids: CASSPHPTSGSADTQYF.

The V call is TRBV4-1, the J call TRBJ2-7; TRBD1 matches 7 bases. V was clipped by 1 base and J by 4 bases; unmatched bases: 7. The CDR3 consists of 15 residues. Germline V gene data show CDR1 as MGHRA and CDR2 as YSYEKL. As DNA, the CDR3 is TGCGCCAGCAGCCAAGGCACAGGGGATCCATACGAGCAGTACTTC. Protein product: CASSQGTGDPYEQYF.

V is TRBV5-4 and J is TRBJ2-5; TRBD2 agrees at 7 bases. This CDR3 spans 14 amino acids. V dropped 5 bases and J dropped 3; count of bases not matched to a gene: 7. Germline V gene sequence: CDR1 SGHNT, CDR2 YYREEE (reference sequence). This CDR3 is CASSLAAGEETQYF. The CDR3, as DNA: TGTGCCAGCAGTTTAGCGGCGGGGGAAGAGACCCAGTACTTC.

This sequence joins TRBV30 and TRBJ2-5; D is possibly TRBD2 (6 bases). V was cut by 5 bases and J by 0 bases, with 10 bases left in between. Germline V gives CDR1 GTSNPN, CDR2 SVGIG (reference sequence). The CDR3 is 13 amino acids. CDR3 amino acids: CAWARDYQETQYF. The CDR3 DNA follows: TGTGCCTGGGCTAGGGACTACCAAGAGACCCAGTACTTC.

V is TRBV13 and J is TRBJ2-7; TRBD1 might be the D (5 bases). CDR1 is PRHDT and CDR2 is FYEKMQ in the germline V gene (reference sequence). The CDR3 length is 13 residues. Trimming took 1 base from V and 5 from J, leaving 9 bases between them. The CDR3 sequence: CASSLDRFNEQYF. CDR3 DNA: TGTGCCAGCAGCTTAGACAGGTTCAACGAGCAGTACTTC. Variable domain in full (rest from reference TRBV13 and TRBJ2-7): AAGVIQSPRHLIKEKRETATLKCYPIPRHDTVYWYQQGPGQDPQFLISFYEKMQSDKGSIPDRFSAQQFSDYHSELNMSSLELGDSALYFCASSLDRFNEQYFGPGTRLTVT.

J is TRBJ2-3 and V is TRBV9; D remains unclear. V shed 3 bases and J shed 0 bases, with 5 bases lying between them. The germline V gene encodes CDR1 SGDLS and CDR2 YYNGEE. CDR3 length: 13 amino acids. The CDR3 DNA reads TGTGCCAGCAGCGCCCAAAGCACAGATACGCAGTATTTT. It codes for CASSAQSTDTQYF.

The chain has TRBV28 and TRBJ2-7, with D uncertain. The CDR3 extends over 15 amino acids. CDR1 MDHEN and CDR2 SYDVKM come from the germline V gene. The V end was cut by 1 base, the J end by 6 bases, with 16 bases between. CDR3 in amino acids: CASSLLGLTTVEQYF. The CDR3 DNA sequence: TGTGCCAGCAGTTTATTAGGTCTCACTACGGTCGAGCAGTACTTC. Looking up the rest from reference TRBV28 and TRBJ2-7 gives the full variable domain: DVKVTQSSRYLVKRTGEKVFLECVQDMDHENMFWYRQDPGLGLRLIYFSYDVKMKEKGDIPEGYSVSREKKERFSLILESASTNQTSMYLCASSLLGLTTVEQYFGPGTRLTVT.